The T cell receptor beta chain described here comes from a study of post-analysis software for immune sequencing data (dated by TCRdb to the mid-2010s). In the study overall: The recorded disease courses included relapsing-remitting, secondary progressive and progressive-relapsing multiple sclerosis, and some patients had no subtype annotation. The patient repertoires were compared against roughly 12 previously published healthy control repertoires obtained from donors aged roughly 6 to 28 years. A subset of samples was prepared in parallel using single-end sample barcoding, then pooled and co-amplified after Illumina adapter ligation.

CDR3 length: 13 amino acids, cysteine to phenylalanine. CDR3 DNA is the only sequence kept; it has 39 bases, read in frame from the first base. V is shortened by 8 bases, J by 2 bases, and the region joining them spans 13 bases. CDR1 is given as MNHEY and CDR2 as SVGAGI, both from the germline V gene. To demonstrate the VDJtools post-analysis software, the study profiled TCR beta repertoires from the peripheral blood of about a dozen young patients with multiple sclerosis. The patients with multiple sclerosis were children and adolescents between roughly 6 and 17 years of age. Points the paper makes about the study in general: The multiple sclerosis patient group was slightly younger than the control group. Strong co-clustering of samples prepared in the same batch was shown by direct clustering with F measure, prompting a batch-effect correction. Significantly higher frequencies in patients than in controls were found for roughly 5 TRBV segments, including TRBV5-6, TRBV5-1 and TRBV20-1. Significantly lower normalized Chao1 diversity was found in multiple sclerosis patients than in controls, suggesting substantial peripheral T-cell clonal expansion.

The library was generated by PCR. Sequencer: Illumina HiSeq 2500. To reduce PCR and sequencing biases, unique molecular identifiers were built into the TCR beta cDNA libraries. Some 500,000 cDNA molecules were obtained per 1 to 10 million input T cells, so each molecule approximated one T cell. The patient libraries were prepared and sequenced using the same protocol as the earlier healthy control dataset. Within a given batch, samples were prepared together, multiplexed and sequenced on the same HiSeq lane. As for the original processing: MIGEC was used to process the raw barcoded reads, and molecular identifier groups with only a single read were discarded before consensus assembly and CDR3 extraction. VDJtools was used for post-analysis of the clonotype tables, with diversity normalized by down-sampling every dataset to the smallest sample size. Repertoire overlap clustering matched CDR3 amino acid but not nucleotide sequences to correct batch-related cross-sample contamination. TCRdb applied fastp at Q25 and MiXCR to the public reads, then kept only in-frame beta chains. Rows with one shared CDR3 protein collapse into an entry with the most common genes and DNA. The V and J calls come from TCRdb's annotation, not from the publication. The sample table records about 540,000 distinct CDR3 sequences; around a third of these occur just once. Under 7% of the sample belongs to the ten largest clones.

This clonotype was detected only a few times. What this receptor recognizes is not known. The input lacks base qualities; no much larger clone sits a single base away. This receptor was obtained from a girl aged 2-17 years with multiple sclerosis. The rearranged chain carries TRBV6-5 and TRBJ2-7, with TRBD1 perhaps the D gene, on 6 matching bases. The sample consisted of blood. This receptor has the CDR3 CASGRDTTYEQYF. The DNA sequence reads TGTGCCAGCGGCCGGGACACCACCTACGAGCAGTACTTC.